This TCR beta chain originates from a study of T cells in Graves' hyperthyroidism and ophthalmopathy. Study results and caveats: In blood, most of the thyroid clonotypes expanded above 0.001 were also present.

There were TCR beta CDR3 regions amplified from RNA transcripts. TCR CDR3 underwent first-round RT-PCR with the HTBI primer set. From the multiplex PCR reads, TCRdb called clonotypes with MiXCR, one entry per CDR3 protein. The sample records around 200,000 distinct CDR3 sequences, about 17% being singletons. There are many counts of this clonotype. Its antigen remains unidentified. CDR3 length equals 15 residues. The ends were cut back, 8 bases at V and 0 bases at J, with 16 bases in the middle. The germline V gene has CDR1 WNHNN and CDR2 SYGVQD (reference sequence). The source of this sequence is a man aged 40-50 years with Graves' hyperthyroidism. The rearrangement uses TRBV10-1 and TRBJ1-1; a weak D match, TRBD1 (5 bases). What was sequenced was blood. CDR3 nucleotide sequence: TGCGCCAGCTCCCCGCGGGGGGTGGTGAACACTGAAGCTTTCTTT. It specifies CASSPRGVVNTEAFF.